These T cell receptor beta chains were read from a single sample in a study of blood T cell repertoires in COVID-19. The assay was immunoSEQ multiplex PCR, and TCRdb's table has in-frame clones only and misses some. The sample contains about 160,000 clones, roughly 91% of which appear only once. Sequencing input: peripheral blood. Every receptor here comes from a man between 18 and 35 years old with acute or convalescent COVID-19. CDR3s include the opening cysteine and the closing phenylalanine or tryptophan. A D gene is named only where the DNA matches it firmly. Only part of the rows carry a size: once, few, many, or a class if the clone is expanded.

>.|TRBJ1-6|.|TRBV7-9
CASSSWTPGSNSPLHF
TGTGCCAGCAGCTCCTGGACCCCGGGGAGTAATTCACCCCTCCACTTT
>once|TRBJ2-3|.|TRBV11-3
CASSLAGVSDTQYF
TGTGCCAGCAGCTTAGCGGGAGTATCTGATACGCAGTATTTT
>.|TRBJ2-3|.|TRBV7-8
CASSRRLSNTDTQYF
TGTGCCAGCAGCCGCAGACTGTCAAACACAGATACGCAGTATTTT
>.|TRBJ1-5|TRBD1|TRBV18
CASQGQANQPQHF
TGTGCCAGCCAAGGACAGGCCAATCAGCCCCAGCATTTT
>.|TRBJ1-2|TRBD1|TRBV9
CASSPGTGYPGYTF
TGTGCCAGCAGTCCGGGGACAGGGTACCCTGGCTACACCTTC
>.|TRBJ2-2|.|TRBV18
CASSPRQGLDTGELFF
TGTGCCAGCTCACCACGGCAGGGGTTGGACACCGGGGAGCTGTTTTTT
>.|TRBJ1-1|TRBD1|TRBV7-9
CASSLTGGGGTEAFF
TGTGCCAGCAGCCTTACAGGGGGCGGTGGCACTGAAGCTTTCTTT
>.|TRBJ1-1|.|TRBV11-2
CASSPFGYGGNTEAFF
TGTGCCAGCAGCCCCTTCGGTTACGGAGGGAACACTGAAGCTTTCTTT
>.|TRBJ2-7|TRBD2|TRBV12-3/TRBV12-4
CASRWDYTNEQYF
TGTGCCAGCAGATGGGACTACACTAACGAGCAGTACTTC
>.|TRBJ2-1|TRBD2|TRBV6-5
CASSFGTSGFNEQFF
TGTGCCAGCAGTTTCGGGACTAGCGGTTTCAATGAGCAGTTCTTC
>.|TRBJ1-5|TRBD1|TRBV13
CASTIRGSDQPQHF
TGTGCCAGCACTATCAGGGGGTCGGATCAGCCCCAGCATTTT
>.|TRBJ2-2|.|TRBV30
CAWSETNTGELFF
TGTGCCTGGAGTGAAACTAACACCGGGGAGCTGTTTTTT
>.|TRBJ2-3|.|TRBV5-4
CASSSRGPLDTQYF
TGTGCCAGCAGCTCGCGGGGGCCCCTTGATACGCAGTATTTT
>once|TRBJ2-7|.|TRBV18
CASSRGSSYEQYF
TGTGCCAGCTCACGCGGAAGCTCCTACGAGCAGTACTTC
>.|TRBJ2-7|.|TRBV7-9
CASSPTVSYEQYF
TGTGCCAGCAGCCCTACGGTGTCCTACGAGCAGTACTTC
>.|TRBJ2-2|.|TRBV7-9
CASEGDSNTGELFF
TGTGCTTCAGAGGGGGATTCAAACACCGGGGAGCTGTTTTTT
>few|TRBJ2-7|TRBD2|TRBV6-6
CASSPGGARREQYF
TGTGCCAGCAGTCCGGGGGGGGCTCGTCGCGAGCAGTACTTC
>.|TRBJ1-5|.|TRBV11-2
CASSLGGQVKGINQPQHF
TGTGCCAGCAGCTTAGGGGGGCAAGTGAAGGGGATCAATCAGCCCCAGCATTTT
>.|TRBJ1-1|.|TRBV19
CASKRDTSRTEAFF
TGTGCCAGTAAAAGGGACACTAGTAGAACTGAAGCTTTCTTT
>once|TRBJ2-7|.|TRBV30
CAWGASSYEQYF
TGTGCCTGGGGGGCCTCCTCCTACGAGCAGTACTTC
>.|TRBJ1-1|.|TRBV27
CASSPSGGGTEAFF
TGTGCCAGCAGTCCCTCGGGGGGGGGCACTGAAGCTTTCTTT
>.|TRBJ1-1|.|TRBV12-3/TRBV12-4
CASSPRGTEAFF
TGTGCCAGCAGTCCGCGGGGCACTGAAGCTTTCTTT
>.|TRBJ2-3|TRBD2|TRBV5-1
CASSTGLAADTQYF
TGCGCCAGCAGCACGGGACTAGCAGCAGATACGCAGTATTTT
>.|TRBJ1-1|.|TRBV5-1
CASSPIWTDSTEAFF
TGCGCCAGCAGCCCGATATGGACAGATTCCACTGAAGCTTTCTTT
>.|TRBJ2-2|.|TRBV4-1
CASSHQGGSNTGELFF
TGCGCCAGCAGCCATCAAGGCGGTTCGAACACCGGGGAGCTGTTTTTT
>.|TRBJ2-7|TRBD1|TRBV12-3/TRBV12-4
CASSSTGGEQYF
TGTGCCAGCAGCTCGACAGGGGGAGAGCAGTACTTC
>.|TRBJ2-2|.|TRBV21-1
CATGQANTGELFF
TGTGCCACCGGACAGGCAAACACCGGGGAGCTGTTTTTT
>.|TRBJ2-4|TRBD2|TRBV27
CASSLFGGGDIQYF
TGTGCCAGCAGTTTATTTGGGGGGGGTGACATTCAGTACTTC
>.|TRBJ1-3|.|TRBV5-1
CASSLVDSGNTIYF
TGCGCCAGCAGCTTGGTAGACTCTGGAAACACCATATATTTT
>.|TRBJ2-4|TRBD2|TRBV7-2
CASSLVGGRDKNIQYF
TGTGCCAGCAGCTTAGTAGGAGGGAGGGACAAAAACATTCAGTACTTC
>.|TRBJ2-7|.|TRBV7-7
CASSLGYRSIRYEQYF
TGTGCCAGCAGCTTAGGGTACAGGTCTATACGCTACGAGCAGTACTTC
>.|TRBJ1-4|.|TRBV4-1
CASSQVMAGGNEKLFF
TGCGCCAGCAGCCAAGTAATGGCAGGAGGGAATGAAAAACTGTTTTTT
>.|TRBJ1-1|TRBD1|TRBV5-4
CASSLDGGQTGGTEAFF
TGTGCCAGCAGCTTGGATGGGGGACAGACCGGTGGCACTGAAGCTTTCTTT
>once|TRBJ1-1|TRBD1|TRBV18
CASSPDRGGTEAFF
TGTGCCAGCTCACCAGACAGGGGAGGGACTGAAGCTTTCTTT
>.|TRBJ1-3|TRBD1|TRBV4-1
CASSQEDRGGNTIYF
TGCGCCAGCAGCCAGGAAGACAGGGGTGGAAACACCATATATTTT
>.|TRBJ2-5|TRBD2|TRBV3-1/TRBV3-2
CASSPLAGSGTQYF
TGTGCCAGCTCCCCCCTAGCGGGGTCCGGGACCCAGTACTTC
>.|TRBJ1-1|.|TRBV18
CASSPGGDTEAFF
TGTGCCAGCTCACCTGGCGGGGACACTGAAGCTTTCTTT
>.|TRBJ1-1|TRBD1|TRBV9
CASSDLRDRGPGTEAFF
TGTGCCAGCAGCGACCTCCGGGACAGGGGGCCGGGGACTGAAGCTTTCTTT
>once|TRBJ1-5|.|TRBV3-1/TRBV3-2
CASGYDRYQPQHF
TGTGCCAGCGGATACGACAGGTATCAGCCCCAGCATTTT
>.|TRBJ1-2|.|TRBV21-1
CASSKRGGGVQGEGAGYGYTF
TGTGCCAGCAGCAAACGGGGAGGAGGAGTTCAGGGAGAAGGCGCCGGGTATGGCTACACCTTC
>.|TRBJ1-2|.|TRBV6-1
CASSEGGDSVGGYTF
TGTGCCAGCAGTGAAGGTGGTGACAGCGTGGGTGGCTACACCTTC
>.|TRBJ1-6|.|TRBV19
CASSPATGPQWALHF
TGTGCCAGTAGTCCCGCGACAGGACCCCAATGGGCCCTCCACTTT
>.|TRBJ1-5|.|TRBV28
CASNQPGDQPQHF
TGTGCCAGCAACCAACCGGGAGATCAGCCCCAGCATTTT
>.|TRBJ1-2|.|TRBV3-1/TRBV3-2
CASARDTGSVGYTF
TGTGCCAGTGCCCGGGACACAGGATCGGTAGGCTACACCTTC
>.|TRBJ2-1|TRBD1|TRBV15
CATSSRRGHYNEQFF
TGTGCCACCAGCAGCCGCAGGGGGCACTACAATGAGCAGTTCTTC